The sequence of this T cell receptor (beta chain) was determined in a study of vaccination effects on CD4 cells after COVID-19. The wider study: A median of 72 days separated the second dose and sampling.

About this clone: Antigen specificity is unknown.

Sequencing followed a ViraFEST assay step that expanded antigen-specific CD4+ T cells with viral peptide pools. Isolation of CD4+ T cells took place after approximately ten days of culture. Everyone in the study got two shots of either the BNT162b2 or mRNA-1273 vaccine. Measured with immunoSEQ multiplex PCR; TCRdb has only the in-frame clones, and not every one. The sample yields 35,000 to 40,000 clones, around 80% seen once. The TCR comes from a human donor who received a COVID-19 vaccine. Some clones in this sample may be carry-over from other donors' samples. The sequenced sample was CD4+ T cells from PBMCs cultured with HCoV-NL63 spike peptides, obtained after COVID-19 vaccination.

The CDR3 region has the DNA TGTGCCACCAGTGACTCACAGGGGTACCAAGAGACCCAGTACTTC. As protein: CATSDSQGYQETQYF. The J gene is TRBJ2-5, the V gene TRBV24-1; 7 bases map to TRBD1. V was clipped by 4 bases and J by 0 bases; unmatched bases: 4. This CDR3 contains 15 residues. Per the germline V gene, CDR1 is KGHDR and CDR2 is SFDVKD.